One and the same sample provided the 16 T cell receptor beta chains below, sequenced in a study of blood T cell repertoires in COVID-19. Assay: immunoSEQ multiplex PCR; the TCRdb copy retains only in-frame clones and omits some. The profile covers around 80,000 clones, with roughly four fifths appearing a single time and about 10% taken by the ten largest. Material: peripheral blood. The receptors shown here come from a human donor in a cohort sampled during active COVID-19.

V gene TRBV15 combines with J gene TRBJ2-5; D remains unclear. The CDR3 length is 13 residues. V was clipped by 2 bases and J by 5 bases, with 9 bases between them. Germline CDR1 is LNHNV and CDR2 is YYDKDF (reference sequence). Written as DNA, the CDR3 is TGTGCCACCAGCAGACAGACGCGGGAGACCCAGTACTTC. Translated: CATSRQTRETQYF.

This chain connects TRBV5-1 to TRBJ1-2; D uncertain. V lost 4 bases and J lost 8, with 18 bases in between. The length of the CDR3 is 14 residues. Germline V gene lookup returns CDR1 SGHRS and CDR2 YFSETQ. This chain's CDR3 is CASSPVPGSRGYTF. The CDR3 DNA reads TGCGCCAGCAGCCCCGTCCCCGGCAGCAGGGGCTACACCTTC.

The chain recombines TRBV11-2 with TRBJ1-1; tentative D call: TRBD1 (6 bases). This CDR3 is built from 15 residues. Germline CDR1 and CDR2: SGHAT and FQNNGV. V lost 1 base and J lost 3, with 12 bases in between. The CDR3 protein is CASSLGVGADTEAFF. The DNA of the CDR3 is TGTGCCAGCAGCTTAGGGGTGGGGGCGGACACTGAAGCTTTCTTT.

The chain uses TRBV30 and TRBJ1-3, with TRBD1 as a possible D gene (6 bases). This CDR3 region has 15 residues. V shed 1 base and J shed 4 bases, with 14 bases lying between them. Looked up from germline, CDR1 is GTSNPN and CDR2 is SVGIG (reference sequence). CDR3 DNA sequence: TGTGCCTGGAGTGGGCAACAGGGAAGGGGAAACACCATATATTTT. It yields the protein CAWSGQQGRGNTIYF.

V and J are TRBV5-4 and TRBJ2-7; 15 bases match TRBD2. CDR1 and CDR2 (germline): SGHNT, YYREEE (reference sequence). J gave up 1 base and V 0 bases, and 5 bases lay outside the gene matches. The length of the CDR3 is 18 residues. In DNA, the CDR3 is TGTGCCAGCAGCTTGGCCGGCGGGACTAGCGGGGGGTCCTACGAGCAGTACTTC. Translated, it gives CASSLAGGTSGGSYEQYF.

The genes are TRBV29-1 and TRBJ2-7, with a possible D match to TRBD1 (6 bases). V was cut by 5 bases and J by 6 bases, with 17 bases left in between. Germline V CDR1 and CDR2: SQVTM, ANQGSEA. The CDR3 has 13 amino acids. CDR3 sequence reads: CSVIRDLQGEQYF. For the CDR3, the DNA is TGCAGCGTTATCCGGGACCTACAGGGCGAGCAGTACTTC.

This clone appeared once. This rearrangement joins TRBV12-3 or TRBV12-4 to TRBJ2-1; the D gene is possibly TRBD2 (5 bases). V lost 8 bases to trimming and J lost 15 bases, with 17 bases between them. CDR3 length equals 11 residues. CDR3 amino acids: CASLLGSSWFF. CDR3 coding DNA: TGTGCCAGCTTACTAGGGTCTTCCTGGTTCTTC.

The CDR3 nucleotides read TGCAGCGTTGAAGGGGGGCCGTATCAGCCCCAGCATTTT. Its translation is CSVEGGPYQPQHF. The chain has TRBV29-1 and TRBJ1-5, with D tentatively TRBD1 (6 bases). Germline V gives CDR1 SQVTM, CDR2 ANQGSEA. This CDR3 comprises 13 residues. Trimming removed 1 base from V and 5 bases from J, with 9 bases in between.

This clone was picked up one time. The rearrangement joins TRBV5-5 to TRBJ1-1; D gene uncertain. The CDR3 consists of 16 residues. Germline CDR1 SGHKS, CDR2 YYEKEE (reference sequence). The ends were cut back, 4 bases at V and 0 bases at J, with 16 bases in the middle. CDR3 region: CASSRSAAPLNTEAFF. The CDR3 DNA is TGTGCCAGCAGCCGCTCGGCGGCCCCCCTGAACACTGAAGCTTTCTTT.

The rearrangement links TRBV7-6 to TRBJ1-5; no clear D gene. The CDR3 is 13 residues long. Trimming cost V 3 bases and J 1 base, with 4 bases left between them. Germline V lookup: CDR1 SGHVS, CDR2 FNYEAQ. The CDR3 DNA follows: TGTGCCAGCAGCTTGGAGAGCAATCAGCCCCAGCATTTT. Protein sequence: CASSLESNQPQHF.

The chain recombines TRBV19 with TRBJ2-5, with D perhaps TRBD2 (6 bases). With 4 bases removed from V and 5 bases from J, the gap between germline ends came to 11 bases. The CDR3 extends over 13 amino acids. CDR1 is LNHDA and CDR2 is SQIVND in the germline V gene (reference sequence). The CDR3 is CASSTVRGETQYF. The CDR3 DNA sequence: TGTGCCAGTAGTACCGTCCGGGGGGAGACCCAGTACTTC.

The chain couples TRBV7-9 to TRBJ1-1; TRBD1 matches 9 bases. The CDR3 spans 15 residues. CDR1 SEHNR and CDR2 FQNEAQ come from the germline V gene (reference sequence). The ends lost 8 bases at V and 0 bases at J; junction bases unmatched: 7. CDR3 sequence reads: CASSGTGLLNTEAFF. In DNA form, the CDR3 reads TGTGCCAGCTCCGGGACAGGGCTACTGAACACTGAAGCTTTCTTT.

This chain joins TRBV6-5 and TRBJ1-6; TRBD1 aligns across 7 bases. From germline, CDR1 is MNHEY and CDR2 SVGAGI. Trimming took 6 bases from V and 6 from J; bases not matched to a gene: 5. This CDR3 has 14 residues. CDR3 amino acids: CASSWTGSNSPLHF. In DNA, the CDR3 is TGTGCCAGCAGCTGGACAGGTAGTAATTCACCCCTCCACTTT.

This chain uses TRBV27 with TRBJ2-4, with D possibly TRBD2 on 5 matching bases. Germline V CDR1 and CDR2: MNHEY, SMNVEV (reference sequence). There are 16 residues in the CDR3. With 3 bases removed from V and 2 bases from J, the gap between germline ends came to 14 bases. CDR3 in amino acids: CASSFITGITKNIQYF. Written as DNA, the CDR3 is TGTGCCAGCAGTTTTATAACGGGAATAACCAAAAACATTCAGTACTTC.

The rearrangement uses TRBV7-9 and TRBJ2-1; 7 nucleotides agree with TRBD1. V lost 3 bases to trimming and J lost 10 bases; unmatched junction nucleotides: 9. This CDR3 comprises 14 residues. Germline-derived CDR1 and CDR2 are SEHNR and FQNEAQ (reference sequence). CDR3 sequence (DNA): TGTGCCAGCAGCTTTATCAGGGGGAGAGGCGAGCAGTTCTTC. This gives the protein CASSFIRGRGEQFF.

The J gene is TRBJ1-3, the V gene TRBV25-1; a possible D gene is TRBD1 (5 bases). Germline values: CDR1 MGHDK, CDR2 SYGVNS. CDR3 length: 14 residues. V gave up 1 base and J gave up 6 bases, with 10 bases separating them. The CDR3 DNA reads TGTGCCAGCAGTGAATGGGGGGGAGTAAACACCATATATTTT. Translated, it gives CASSEWGGVNTIYF.